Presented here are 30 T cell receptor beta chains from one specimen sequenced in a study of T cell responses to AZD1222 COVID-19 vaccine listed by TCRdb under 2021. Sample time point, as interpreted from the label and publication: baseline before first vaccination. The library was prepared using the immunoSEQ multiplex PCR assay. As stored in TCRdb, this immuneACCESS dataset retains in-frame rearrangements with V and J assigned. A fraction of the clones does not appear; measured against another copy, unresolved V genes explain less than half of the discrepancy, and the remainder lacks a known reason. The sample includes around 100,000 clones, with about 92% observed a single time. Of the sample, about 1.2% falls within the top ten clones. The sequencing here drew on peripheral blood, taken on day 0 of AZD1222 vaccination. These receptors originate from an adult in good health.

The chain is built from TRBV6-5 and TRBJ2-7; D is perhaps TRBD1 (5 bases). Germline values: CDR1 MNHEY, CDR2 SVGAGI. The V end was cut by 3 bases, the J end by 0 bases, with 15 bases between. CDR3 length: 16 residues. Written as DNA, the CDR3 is TGTGCCAGCAGTTATTTGGCCGACAGCAGCTCCTACGAGCAGTACTTC. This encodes CASSYLADSSSYEQYF.

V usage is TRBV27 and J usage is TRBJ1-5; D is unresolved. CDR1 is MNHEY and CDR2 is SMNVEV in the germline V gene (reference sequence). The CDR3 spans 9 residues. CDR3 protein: CPACQPQHF. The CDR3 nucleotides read TGTCCTGCTTGTCAGCCCCAGCATTTT.

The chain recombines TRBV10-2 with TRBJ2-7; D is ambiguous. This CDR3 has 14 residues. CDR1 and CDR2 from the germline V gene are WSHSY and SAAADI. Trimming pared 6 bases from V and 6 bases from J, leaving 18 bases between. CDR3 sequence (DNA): TGCGCCAGCAGGGTGGGATTACTGCACTCCGAGCAGTACTTC. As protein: CASRVGLLHSEQYF.

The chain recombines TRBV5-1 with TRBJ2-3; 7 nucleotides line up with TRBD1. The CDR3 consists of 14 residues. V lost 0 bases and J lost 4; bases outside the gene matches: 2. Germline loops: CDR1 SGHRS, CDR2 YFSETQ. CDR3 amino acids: CASSLVQGSDTQYF. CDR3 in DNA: TGCGCCAGCAGCTTGGTACAGGGGTCAGATACGCAGTATTTT. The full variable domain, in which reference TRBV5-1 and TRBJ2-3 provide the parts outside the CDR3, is KAGVTQTPRYLIKTRGQQVTLSCSPISGHRSVSWYQQTPGQGLQFLFEYFSETQRNKGNFPGRFSGRQFSNSRSEMNVSTLELGDSALYLCASSLVQGSDTQYFGPGTRLTVL.

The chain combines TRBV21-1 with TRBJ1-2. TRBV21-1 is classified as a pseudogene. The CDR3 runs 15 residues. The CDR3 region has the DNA TGTGCCAGCAGCAGTATGGGGAACAACTTCTATGGCTACACCTTC. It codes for CASSSMGNNFYGYTF.

CDR3 DNA sequence: TGCAGCGTTGAAACGGGGGGGCTGTCCGGGGAGCTGTTTTTT. It codes for CSVETGGLSGELFF. This sequence joins TRBV29-1 and TRBJ2-2; 8 nucleotides align to TRBD2. Germline CDR1 is SQVTM and CDR2 is ANQGSEA. This CDR3 region has 14 residues. J was trimmed by 6 bases and V by 2 bases; bases with no gene match: 5.

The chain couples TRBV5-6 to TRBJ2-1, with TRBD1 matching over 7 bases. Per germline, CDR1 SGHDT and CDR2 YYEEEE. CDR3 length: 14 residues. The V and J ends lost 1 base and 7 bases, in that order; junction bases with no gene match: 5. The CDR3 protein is CASSLPTGINEQFF. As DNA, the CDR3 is TGTGCCAGCAGCTTGCCGACAGGGATTAATGAGCAGTTCTTC.

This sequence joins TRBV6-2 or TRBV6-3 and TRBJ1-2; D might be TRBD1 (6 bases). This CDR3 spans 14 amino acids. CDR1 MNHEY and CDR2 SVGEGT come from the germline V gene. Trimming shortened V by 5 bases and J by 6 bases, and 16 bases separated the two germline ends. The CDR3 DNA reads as TGTGCCAGCAGTGAGCGTCAGGGGCGGGATGGCTACACCTTC. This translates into CASSERQGRDGYTF.

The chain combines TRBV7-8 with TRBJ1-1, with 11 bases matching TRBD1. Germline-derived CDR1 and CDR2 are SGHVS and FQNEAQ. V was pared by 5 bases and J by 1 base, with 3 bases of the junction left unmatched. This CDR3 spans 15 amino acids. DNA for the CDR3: TGTGCCAGCAGCAGGGGACAGGGGGGGAACACTGAAGCTTTCTTT. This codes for CASSRGQGGNTEAFF.

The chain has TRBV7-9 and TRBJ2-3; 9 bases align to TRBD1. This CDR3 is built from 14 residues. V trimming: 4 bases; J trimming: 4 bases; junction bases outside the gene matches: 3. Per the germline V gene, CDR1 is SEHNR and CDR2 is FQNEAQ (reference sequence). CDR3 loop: CASSYGQGPDTQYF. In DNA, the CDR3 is TGTGCCAGCAGCTACGGACAGGGGCCAGATACGCAGTATTTT.

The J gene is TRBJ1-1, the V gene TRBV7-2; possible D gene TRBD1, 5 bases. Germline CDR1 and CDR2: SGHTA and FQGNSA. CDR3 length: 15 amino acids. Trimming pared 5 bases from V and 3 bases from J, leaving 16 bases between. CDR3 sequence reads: CASSPWAGKDTEAFF. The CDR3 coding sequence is TGTGCCAGCAGCCCCTGGGCAGGGAAGGACACTGAAGCTTTCTTT.

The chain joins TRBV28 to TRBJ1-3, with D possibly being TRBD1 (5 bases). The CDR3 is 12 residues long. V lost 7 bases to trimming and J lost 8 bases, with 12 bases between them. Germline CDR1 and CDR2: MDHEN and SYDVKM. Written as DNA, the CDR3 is TGTGCCAGCACCGGACGGGGGGACACCATATATTTT. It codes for CASTGRGDTIYF.

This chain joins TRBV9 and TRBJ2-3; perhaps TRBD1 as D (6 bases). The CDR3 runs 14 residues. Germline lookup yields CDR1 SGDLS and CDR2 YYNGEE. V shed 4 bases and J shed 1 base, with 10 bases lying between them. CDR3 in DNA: TGTGCCAGCAGCCCCCGACAGGGCACAGATACGCAGTATTTT. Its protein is CASSPRQGTDTQYF.

CDR3 sequence (DNA): TGTGCCAGCAGCCGAGGGACAGGGGTTGGCTACACCTTC. Encoded protein: CASSRGTGVGYTF. The V gene is TRBV7-2, the J gene TRBJ1-2; 10 bases fit TRBD1. Looked up from germline, CDR1 is SGHTA and CDR2 is FQGNSA. This CDR3 region has 13 residues. Germline trimming cut 5 bases from V and 7 bases from J; bases unmatched to any gene: 4.

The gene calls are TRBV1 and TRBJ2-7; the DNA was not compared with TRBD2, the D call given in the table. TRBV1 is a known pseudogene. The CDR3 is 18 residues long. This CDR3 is CTSSSSSNASGGKYEQYF. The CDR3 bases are TGCACCAGCAGCTCTTCTAGTAACGCTAGCGGGGGAAAATACGAGCAGTACTTC.

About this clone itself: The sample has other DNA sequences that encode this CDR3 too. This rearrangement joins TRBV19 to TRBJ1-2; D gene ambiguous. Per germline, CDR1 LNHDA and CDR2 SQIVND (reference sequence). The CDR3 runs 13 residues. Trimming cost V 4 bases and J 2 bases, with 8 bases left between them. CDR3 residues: CASSTGQNYGYTF. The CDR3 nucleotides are TGTGCCAGTAGTACGGGTCAGAACTATGGCTACACCTTC. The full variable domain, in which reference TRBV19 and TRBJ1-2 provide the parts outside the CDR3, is DGGITQSPKYLFRKEGQNVTLSCEQNLNHDAMYWYRQDPGQGLRLIYYSQIVNDFQKGDIAEGYSVSREKKESFPLTVTSAQKNPTAFYLCASSTGQNYGYTFGSGTRLTVV.

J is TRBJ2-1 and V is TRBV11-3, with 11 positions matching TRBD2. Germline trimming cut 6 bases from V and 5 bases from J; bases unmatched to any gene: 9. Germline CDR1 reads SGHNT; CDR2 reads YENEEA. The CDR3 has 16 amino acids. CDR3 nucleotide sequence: TGTGCCAGCAGTTTTAGCGGGGGGGCTCCTGACAATGAGCAGTTCTTC. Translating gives CASSFSGGAPDNEQFF.

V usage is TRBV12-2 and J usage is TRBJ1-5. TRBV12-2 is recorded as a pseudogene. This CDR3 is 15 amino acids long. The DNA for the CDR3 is TGTGCAAGTCGCTTAGGGCGTGATAGCAATCAGCCCCAGCATTTT. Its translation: CASRLGRDSNQPQHF.

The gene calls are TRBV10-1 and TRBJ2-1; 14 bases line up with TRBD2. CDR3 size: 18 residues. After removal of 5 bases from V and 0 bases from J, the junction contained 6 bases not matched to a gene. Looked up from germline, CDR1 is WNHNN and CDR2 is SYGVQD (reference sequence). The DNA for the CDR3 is TGCGCCAGCAGTCGACTAGCGGGAGGGCCGAGCTCCTACAATGAGCAGTTCTTC. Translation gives CASSRLAGGPSSYNEQFF.

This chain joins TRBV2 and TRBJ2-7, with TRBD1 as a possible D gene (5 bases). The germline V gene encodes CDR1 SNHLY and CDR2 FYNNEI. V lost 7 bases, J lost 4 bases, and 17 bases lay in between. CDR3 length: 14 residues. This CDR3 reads CASNLDAGNYEQYF. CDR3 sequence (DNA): TGTGCCAGCAACCTTGACGCAGGGAATTACGAGCAGTACTTC.

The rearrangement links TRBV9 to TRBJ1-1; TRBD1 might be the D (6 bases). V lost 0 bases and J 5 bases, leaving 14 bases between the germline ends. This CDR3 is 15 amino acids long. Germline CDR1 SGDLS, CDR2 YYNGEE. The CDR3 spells CASSVGPGAHTEAFF. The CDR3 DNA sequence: TGTGCCAGCAGCGTAGGTCCGGGGGCGCATACTGAAGCTTTCTTT. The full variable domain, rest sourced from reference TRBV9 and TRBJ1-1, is DSGVTQTPKHLITATGQRVTLRCSPRSGDLSVYWYQQSLDQGLQFLIQYYNGEERAKGNILERFSAQQFPDLHSELNLSSLELGDSALYFCASSVGPGAHTEAFFGQGTRLTVV.

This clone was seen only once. CDR3 nucleotide sequence: TGTGCCAGCAGTCCCGGGACAGGGTGGCAAAAACTGTTTTTT. Protein: CASSPGTGWQKLFF. J is TRBJ1-4 and V is TRBV27; 9 bases fit TRBD1. In germline, CDR1 is MNHEY, CDR2 SMNVEV (reference sequence). J gave up 9 bases and V 5 bases, and 7 bases lay outside the gene matches. The CDR3 loop spans 14 amino acids.

The CDR3 coding sequence is TGTGCCAGCAGTTTGGATGGTGAAGCTTTCTTT. It yields the protein CASSLDGEAFF. V gene TRBV28 combines with J gene TRBJ1-1, with D hard to call. The germline gives CDR1 MDHEN, CDR2 SYDVKM. Trimming stripped 3 bases from V and 7 bases from J, with 6 bases between. The CDR3 spans 11 residues.

The CDR3 nucleotides are TGCAGCGTTGAGCCGGCGAACACCGGGGAGCTGTTTTTT. Translating gives CSVEPANTGELFF. The J gene is TRBJ2-2, the V gene TRBV29-1; the D is unclear. V lost 3 bases and J 0 bases, leaving 5 bases between the germline ends. CDR1 is SQVTM and CDR2 is ANQGSEA in the germline V gene. The CDR3 extends over 13 amino acids.

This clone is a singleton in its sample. The CDR3 here is CASSPGQNYNYGYTF. The CDR3 DNA reads TGTGCCAGCAGCCCGGGACAGAACTATAACTATGGCTACACCTTC. The rearrangement uses TRBV5-6 and TRBJ1-2; 7 bases are shared with TRBD1. Germline trimming cut 4 bases from V and 1 base from J; bases unmatched to any gene: 7. This CDR3 comprises 15 residues. Germline V gives CDR1 SGHDT, CDR2 YYEEEE.

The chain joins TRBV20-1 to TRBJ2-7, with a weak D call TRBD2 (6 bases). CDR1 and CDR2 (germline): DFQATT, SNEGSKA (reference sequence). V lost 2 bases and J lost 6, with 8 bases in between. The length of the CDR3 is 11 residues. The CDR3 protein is CSARSEGEQYF. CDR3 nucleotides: TGCAGTGCTAGATCGGAGGGCGAGCAGTACTTC.

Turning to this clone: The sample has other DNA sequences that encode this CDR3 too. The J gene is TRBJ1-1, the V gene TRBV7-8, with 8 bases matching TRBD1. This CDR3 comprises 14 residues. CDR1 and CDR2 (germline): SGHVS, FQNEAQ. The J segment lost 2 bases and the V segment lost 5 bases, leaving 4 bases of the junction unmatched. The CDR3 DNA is TGTGCCAGCAGCGTGACAGGGGAAAACACTGAAGCTTTCTTT. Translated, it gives CASSVTGENTEAFF. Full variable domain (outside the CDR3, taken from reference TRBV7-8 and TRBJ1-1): GAGVSQSPRYKVAKRGQDVALRCDPISGHVSLFWYQQALGQGPEFLTYFQNEAQLDKSGLPSDRFFAERPEGSVSTLKIQRTQQEDSAVYLCASSVTGENTEAFFGQGTRLTVV.

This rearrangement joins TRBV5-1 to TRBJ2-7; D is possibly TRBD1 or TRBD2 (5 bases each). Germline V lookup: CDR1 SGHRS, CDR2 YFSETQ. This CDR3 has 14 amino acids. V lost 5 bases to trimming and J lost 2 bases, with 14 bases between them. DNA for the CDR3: TGCGCCAGCAGTCGGGACGGCTGGACCTACGAGCAGTACTTC. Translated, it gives CASSRDGWTYEQYF.

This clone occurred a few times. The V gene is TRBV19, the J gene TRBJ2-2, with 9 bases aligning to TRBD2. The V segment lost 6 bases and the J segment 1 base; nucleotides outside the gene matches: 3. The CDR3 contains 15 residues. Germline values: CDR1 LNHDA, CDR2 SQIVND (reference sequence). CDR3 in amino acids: CASRKTSGNTGELFF. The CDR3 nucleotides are TGTGCCAGTAGGAAGACTAGCGGGAACACCGGGGAGCTGTTTTTT. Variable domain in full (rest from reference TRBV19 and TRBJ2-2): DGGITQSPKYLFRKEGQNVTLSCEQNLNHDAMYWYRQDPGQGLRLIYYSQIVNDFQKGDIAEGYSVSREKKESFPLTVTSAQKNPTAFYLCASRKTSGNTGELFFGEGSRLTVL.

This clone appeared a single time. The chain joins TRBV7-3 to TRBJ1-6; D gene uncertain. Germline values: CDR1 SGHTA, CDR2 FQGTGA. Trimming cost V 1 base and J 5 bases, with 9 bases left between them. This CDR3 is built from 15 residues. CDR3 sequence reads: CASSLRGSDNSPLHF. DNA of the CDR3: TGTGCCAGCAGCTTAAGGGGTAGTGATAATTCACCCCTCCACTTT.